The 18 T cell receptor beta chains below were found in one sample sequenced in a study of OX40 agonist ivuxolimab in advanced cancers. This table comes from immunoSEQ multiplex PCR, and its TCRdb copy is limited to in-frame clones, with some not included. This sample yields tens of thousands of clones, of which 80% are seen a single time; about 4.4% belongs to the top ten. The sample consisted of CD4+ or CD8+ T cells sorted from blood, taken in a trial of the OX40 agonist ivuxolimab. These receptors came from an adult with an advanced solid tumor such as melanoma, head and neck, liver or kidney cancer.

The chain has TRBV6-5 and TRBJ1-2; 10 nucleotides align to TRBD1. The V gene's germline CDR1 is MNHEY and CDR2 SVGAGI. The CDR3 totals 13 residues. The V and J ends lost 4 bases and 8 bases, in that order; junction bases with no gene match: 4. The CDR3 reads CASSLGQGFGYTF. CDR3 sequence (DNA): TGTGCCAGCAGTTTGGGACAGGGGTTCGGCTACACCTTC.

The CDR3 coding sequence is TGTGCCAGCTCACCCGGGACTAGCGGGAAAATTGAGCAGTTCTTC. Encoded protein: CASSPGTSGKIEQFF. The chain combines TRBV18 with TRBJ2-1, with 13 bases aligning to TRBD2. CDR1 and CDR2 (germline): KGHSH, LQKENI. Unmatched junction bases numbered 5, after V lost 3 bases and J lost 9 bases. This CDR3 has 15 amino acids.

The chain employs TRBV7-8 and TRBJ2-7, with D perhaps matching TRBD1 or TRBD2 (5 bases each). V gave up 1 base and J gave up 3 bases, with 13 bases separating them. Looked up from germline, CDR1 is SGHVS and CDR2 is FQNEAQ. CDR3 length: 15 residues. For the CDR3, the DNA is TGTGCCAGCAGCTTAGAAGGGGCGGGTCTCTACGAGCAGTACTTC. Protein product: CASSLEGAGLYEQYF.

The chain is built from TRBV7-3 and TRBJ2-3, with 9 bases matching TRBD2. Losses at the gene ends were 6 bases for V and 6 bases for J; bases not matched to a gene: 7. This CDR3 spans 14 amino acids. Germline assignment: CDR1 SGHTA and CDR2 FQGTGA. Here the CDR3 DNA reads TGTGCCAGCAGTTCCAGCGGGGGGCGCGATACGCAGTATTTT. This translates into CASSSSGGRDTQYF.

This clone has just a few counts. The DNA of the CDR3 is TGCGCCAGCAGCCAAGTTGGGGACGGACGGATCCAAGAGACCCAGTACTTC. Translation: CASSQVGDGRIQETQYF. The chain uses TRBV4-3 and TRBJ2-5; D may match TRBD1 or TRBD2 (5 bases each). The germline V gene encodes CDR1 LGHNA and CDR2 YSLEER. V lost 1 base to trimming and J lost 1 base, with 16 bases between them. This CDR3 is built from 17 residues.

This clone was observed a handful of times. V and J are TRBV11-3 and TRBJ2-2; 10 nucleotides agree with TRBD1. With 5 bases clipped from V and 4 bases from J, the junction kept 7 bases outside the gene matches. The CDR3 is made up of 16 amino acids. Germline lookup yields CDR1 SGHNT and CDR2 YENEEA. The CDR3 DNA follows: TGTGCCAGCAGCCAGTCCGGGACAGGGGCCACCGGGGAGCTGTTTTTT. Encoded protein: CASSQSGTGATGELFF.

The chain is built from TRBV28 and TRBJ1-3, with D maybe TRBD1 (5 bases). Trimming stripped 3 bases from V and 0 bases from J, with 12 bases between. The V gene's germline CDR1 is MDHEN and CDR2 SYDVKM. CDR3 length: 16 residues. The CDR3 region is CASSFKGMSSGNTIYF. As DNA, the CDR3 is TGTGCCAGCAGTTTCAAGGGGATGAGCTCTGGAAACACCATATATTTT.

This chain connects TRBV15 to TRBJ1-2; no clear D. This CDR3 has 14 residues. Germline V gives CDR1 LNHNV, CDR2 YYDKDF (reference sequence). V was shortened by 1 base and J by 4 bases, with 10 bases between the two germline ends. CDR3 nucleotide sequence: TGTGCCACCAGCAGAGCCGGGGTCTCCTATGGCTACACCTTC. This gives the protein CATSRAGVSYGYTF.

The chain carries TRBV28 and TRBJ1-5, with 9 bases matching TRBD1. The CDR3 extends over 16 amino acids. The germline CDR1 and CDR2 sequences are MDHEN and SYDVKM. The V and J ends lost 3 bases and 6 bases, in that order; junction bases with no gene match: 9. The CDR3 sequence: CASSFMAGQGFQPQHF. CDR3 nucleotides: TGTGCCAGCAGTTTCATGGCGGGACAGGGATTTCAGCCCCAGCATTTT.

Written as DNA, the CDR3 is TGTGCCAGCAGTTACGGAAAGAACACTGAAGCTTTCTTT. This sequence encodes CASSYGKNTEAFF. The chain couples TRBV6-6 to TRBJ1-1; the D is unclear. In germline, CDR1 is MNHNY, CDR2 SVGAGI (reference sequence). The germline V and J ends were trimmed by 2 bases and 1 base, with 5 bases remaining between them. This CDR3 region has 13 residues.

The CDR3 DNA reads TGCGCCAGCAGCTTGGAATCGTCCACTAGCGCTGGAGGGAGCACAGATACGCAGTATTTT. It specifies CASSLESSTSAGGSTDTQYF. The rearrangement uses TRBV5-1 and TRBJ2-3, with 7 bases aligning to TRBD2. The germline CDR1 and CDR2 sequences are SGHRS and YFSETQ. Trimming at V came to 0 bases and at J to 0 bases, leaving 16 bases not matched to a gene. This CDR3 spans 20 amino acids.

This clone was detected only a few times. The rearrangement uses TRBV11-2 and TRBJ1-4; D uncertain. This CDR3 is 15 amino acids long. Trimming cost V 4 bases and J 2 bases, with 11 bases left between them. Germline V gene lookup returns CDR1 SGHAT and CDR2 FQNNGV. Here the CDR3 reads CASSYLDGTNEKLFF. The CDR3 DNA follows: TGTGCCAGCAGCTATCTGGACGGGACTAATGAAAAACTGTTTTTT. Based on the CDR3 plus reference TRBV11-2 and TRBJ1-4, the full variable domain is EAGVAQSPRYKIIEKRQSVAFWCNPISGHATLYWYQQILGQGPKLLIQFQNNGVVDDSQLPKDRFSAERLKGVDSTLKIQPAKLEDSAVYLCASSYLDGTNEKLFFGSGTQLSVL.

CDR3 bases: TGTGCCAGCAGTTTTTGGGCTAGCGGGGGGGCCGGGGCAGATACGCAGTATTTT. It encodes CASSFWASGGAGADTQYF. The chain combines TRBV28 with TRBJ2-3; 12 nucleotides match TRBD2. This CDR3 is 18 amino acids long. Germline CDR1 reads MDHEN; CDR2 reads SYDVKM. V trimming: 3 bases; J trimming: 4 bases; junction bases outside the gene matches: 11. Complete variable domain (other parts from reference TRBV28 and TRBJ2-3): DVKVTQSSRYLVKRTGEKVFLECVQDMDHENMFWYRQDPGLGLRLIYFSYDVKMKEKGDIPEGYSVSREKKERFSLILESASTNQTSMYLCASSFWASGGAGADTQYFGPGTRLTVL.

V usage is TRBV28 and J usage is TRBJ2-7, with 7 positions matching TRBD2. From germline, CDR1 is MDHEN and CDR2 SYDVKM. V lost 2 bases and J lost 5; bases outside the gene matches: 0. This CDR3 region has 12 residues. The CDR3 spells CASSLAGDEQYF. The CDR3 nucleotides read TGTGCCAGCAGTTTAGCGGGGGACGAGCAGTACTTC.

This clone was detected only once. The V and J genes are TRBV9 and TRBJ2-7, with 8 bases identical to TRBD1. The CDR3 has 14 amino acids. Losses at the gene ends were 4 bases for V and 4 bases for J; bases not matched to a gene: 7. CDR1 is SGDLS and CDR2 is YYNGEE in the germline V gene. CDR3 region: CASSPIGQGYEQYF. CDR3 coding DNA: TGTGCCAGCAGCCCCATTGGACAGGGATACGAGCAGTACTTC.

The V and J genes are TRBV15 and TRBJ1-4; 8 nucleotides line up with TRBD1. Germline V CDR1 and CDR2: LNHNV, YYDKDF (reference sequence). The CDR3 is made up of 16 amino acids. J gave up 7 bases and V 5 bases, and 12 bases lay outside the gene matches. The CDR3 loop is CATSRRIGQGGEKLFF. Written as DNA, the CDR3 is TGTGCCACCAGCCGGCGGATAGGACAGGGCGGTGAAAAACTGTTTTTT.

This clone was counted only a few times. J is TRBJ1-1 and V is TRBV7-3, with D possibly TRBD1 on 6 matching bases. V was trimmed by 3 bases and J by 2 bases, leaving 7 bases between them. Germline V gene sequence: CDR1 SGHTA, CDR2 FQGTGA. The CDR3 consists of 13 residues. This CDR3 reads CASSLGHNTEAFF. In nucleotides, the CDR3 is TGTGCCAGCAGCTTGGGACATAACACTGAAGCTTTCTTT.

This clone was observed a single time. This chain joins TRBV2 and TRBJ2-7; perhaps TRBD1 as D (5 bases). V shed 6 bases and J shed 6 bases, with 12 bases lying between them. The CDR3 is 12 residues long. Germline lookup yields CDR1 SNHLY and CDR2 FYNNEI. CDR3 protein: CASSADRGEQYF. For the CDR3, the DNA is TGTGCCAGCAGCGCCGACAGAGGCGAGCAGTACTTC.